This TCR beta chain derives from a study of T cells in Graves' hyperthyroidism and ophthalmopathy. Germline CDR1 SGHNT, CDR2 YYREEE (reference sequence). The CDR3 is 17 residues long. TCR beta CDR3 sequences were amplified from RNA transcripts. A first-round RT-PCR of the TCR CDR3 used the HTBI primer set. One entry per CDR3 protein, called by TCRdb with MiXCR from the multiplex PCR reads. The sample holds 600,000 to 800,000 distinct CDR3 sequences, about 35% seen once. Study observations and caveats: Blood shared most expanded thyroid clonotypes above 0.001. In validation, the model predicted ophthalmopathy. These predictions came a median roughly six months before onset.

Notes on this clonotype: The antigen remains unidentified. One junction end does not reproduce the germline sequence, and a read error may be involved.

Patients between 18 and 65 years old had hyperthyroidism, newly diagnosed and lasting under 2 months. Isolation of PBMCs was performed on 10 ml fresh peripheral blood. The sequence derives from a woman between 35 and 50 years old with Graves' hyperthyroidism. Material for sequencing was blood. This chain joins TRBV5-4 and TRBJ1-2; tentatively, D is TRBD1 (6 bases). The CDR3 sequence: CASSQVGRGGRYHGYTF. The CDR3 nucleotides are TGCGCCAGCAGCCAAGTTGGCAGGGGTGGGAGGTATCACGGCTACACCTTC.